The 3 T cell receptor beta chains listed next were all sequenced from one sample in a study of CD8+ T cells in alopecia areata. Extracted RNA was reverse transcribed into cDNA, the sequencing template. The protocol was immunoSEQ multiplex PCR, while the TCRdb copy is restricted to in-frame clones and leaves out a portion. The sample has about 300,000 clones, roughly 64% seen once. Documented treatment: oral pan-JAK inhibitor, 5-10 mg twice daily. The sequences come from CD4+ T cells sorted from blood, collected at week 24, from a patient treated with tofacitinib. All receptors come from a human donor with alopecia areata.

The V and J genes are TRBV4-1 and TRBJ2-7, with 7 bases that match TRBD1. Trimming took 4 bases from V and 0 from J; bases not matched to a gene: 15. In germline, CDR1 is MGHRA, CDR2 YSYEKL. The CDR3 has 18 amino acids. The CDR3 spells CASSRSDRNPYGSYEQYF. The CDR3 DNA reads TGCGCCAGCAGCCGCTCGGACAGGAATCCCTACGGCTCCTACGAGCAGTACTTC.

The chain recombines TRBV6-5 with TRBJ1-2; perhaps TRBD1 as D (5 bases). Germline lookup yields CDR1 MNHEY and CDR2 SVGAGI. This CDR3 region has 15 residues. The V end was cut by 0 bases, the J end by 8 bases, with 16 bases between. The CDR3 coding sequence is TGTGCCAGCAGTTACTCTGGGACGGCCTCTCGGGGCTACACCTTC. Translating gives CASSYSGTASRGYTF.

The rearrangement joins TRBV30 to TRBJ1-2; D gene unclear. The CDR3 is 14 amino acids. Germline V gene data show CDR1 as GTSNPN and CDR2 as SVGIG (reference sequence). V lost 4 bases, J lost 4 bases, and 16 bases lay in between. CDR3 in DNA: TGTGCCTGGACCGTGAGGTCAGGTACCTATGGCTACACCTTC. Translated: CAWTVRSGTYGYTF.